The 20 T cell receptor beta chains presented below share a single source sample, sequenced in a study of vaccination and CD4 T cells after COVID-19. These receptors' targets are unknown. The study sequenced cultured CD4+ T cell DNA using the Oncomine TCR Beta short-read assay. TCRdb recomputed calls from the PCR reads with MiXCR, one row per CDR3 protein. The sample yields about 20,000 distinct CDR3 sequences, roughly three fifths seen once. Documented treatment: approximately nine-day PBMC culture with coronavirus spike peptide pools or control peptides (ViraFEST assay). The sequenced sample was CD4+ T cells from blood, cultured in vitro, obtained after SARS-CoV-2 vaccination. The receptors were sampled from a human donor who had recovered from COVID-19.

This rearrangement joins TRBV30 to TRBJ1-6; possible D gene TRBD1, 6 bases. The CDR3 runs to 14 residues. In germline, CDR1 is GTSNPN, CDR2 SVGIG (reference sequence). The V end lost 2 bases, the J end lost 10 bases, and 15 bases lay between the germline ends. CDR3 DNA sequence: TGTGCCTGGAGTTTTATCGGACAGCGGTCACCCCTCCACTTT. Amino acids: CAWSFIGQRSPLHF.

The rearrangement joins TRBV30 to TRBJ2-5; D is uncertain. Between the trimmed V and J ends, which lost 3 bases and 3 bases, there was a span of 5 bases. CDR3 length: 11 residues. Germline CDR1 reads GTSNPN; CDR2 reads SVGIG (reference sequence). CDR3 DNA: TGTGCCTGGAGCAATAAAGAGACCCAGTACTTC. It specifies CAWSNKETQYF.

The chain has TRBV27 and TRBJ1-6, with D unresolved. The CDR3 totals 15 residues. V was trimmed by 2 bases and J by 6 bases, leaving 11 bases between them. Germline values: CDR1 MNHEY, CDR2 SMNVEV (reference sequence). The chain's CDR3 is CASSLMAGRNSPLHF. The CDR3 DNA is TGTGCCAGCAGTTTAATGGCAGGACGTAATTCACCCCTCCACTTT.

V is TRBV20-1 and J is TRBJ1-5, with 7 bases aligning to TRBD1. Germline V gives CDR1 DFQATT, CDR2 SNEGSKA (reference sequence). V lost 5 bases, J lost 1 base, and 8 bases stayed unmatched. This CDR3 region has 15 residues. CDR3 region: CSAARQGVSNQPQHF. CDR3 nucleotide sequence: TGCAGTGCTGCAAGACAGGGTGTCAGCAATCAGCCCCAGCATTTT.

This clonotype has only a few counts. CDR3: CASRGTGESYGYTF. The CDR3 DNA sequence: TGTGCCAGCAGGGGGACAGGGGAGAGCTATGGCTACACCTTC. The chain links TRBV27 to TRBJ1-2, with 10 bases that match TRBD1. The V segment lost 6 bases and the J segment 4 bases; nucleotides outside the gene matches: 5. This CDR3 is built from 14 residues. Germline values: CDR1 MNHEY, CDR2 SMNVEV (reference sequence).

The rearrangement joins TRBV6-1 to TRBJ2-5; 8 bases align to TRBD2. J lost 6 bases, V lost 7 bases, and 13 bases had no gene match. CDR1 and CDR2 from the germline V gene are MNHNS and SASEGT. CDR3 length equals 15 residues. The CDR3, as DNA: TGTGCCAGCACCGACGGTGGTCAGCGGGGGAAGACCCAGTACTTC. This encodes CASTDGGQRGKTQYF.

The CDR3 bases are TGTGCCTGGAAAGTAATGGAGACCCAGTACTTC. Translated, it gives CAWKVMETQYF. The rearrangement links TRBV30 to TRBJ2-5; the D is unclear. Germline loops: CDR1 GTSNPN, CDR2 SVGIG (reference sequence). This CDR3 is 11 amino acids long. Trimming removed 4 bases from V and 5 bases from J, with 8 bases in between.

This CDR3 reads CASATTGTDQETQYF. CDR3 nucleotides: TGTGCCAGCGCCACGACAGGGACGGACCAAGAGACCCAGTACTTC. The V call is TRBV6-1, the J call TRBJ2-5, with 7 bases identical to TRBD1. This CDR3 contains 15 residues. Per the germline V gene, CDR1 is MNHNS and CDR2 is SASEGT. The V and J ends lost 8 bases and 0 bases, in that order; junction bases with no gene match: 9.

This clonotype was seen a single time. V and J are TRBV20-1 and TRBJ1-1; D not resolved. CDR1 DFQATT and CDR2 SNEGSKA come from the germline V gene (reference sequence). The CDR3 loop spans 14 amino acids. V lost 3 bases and J 5 bases, leaving 16 bases between the germline ends. The CDR3 reads CSARCPSSITEAFF. The CDR3 coding sequence is TGCAGTGCTAGGTGCCCTAGTTCTATTACTGAAGCTTTCTTT.

This clonotype was detected only once. The V and J genes are TRBV12-3 or TRBV12-4 and TRBJ1-5; D is uncertain. There are 15 residues in the CDR3. Between the trimmed V and J ends, which lost 7 bases and 0 bases, there was a span of 13 bases. CDR3 bases: TGTGCCAGCACGATGACGGGGTATAGCAATCAGCCCCAGCATTTT. It encodes CASTMTGYSNQPQHF.

This clonotype was detected only a few times. V and J are TRBV20-1 and TRBJ1-2; D is ambiguous. The germline gives CDR1 DFQATT, CDR2 SNEGSKA (reference sequence). CDR3 size: 15 residues. The germline V and J ends were trimmed by 0 bases and 2 bases, with 13 bases remaining between them. The DNA of the CDR3 is TGCAGTGCTAGAGATTCGTTCAGGACCAACTATGGCTACACCTTC. This encodes CSARDSFRTNYGYTF.

This clonotype was detected once. This chain connects TRBV6-1 to TRBJ1-2; possibly TRBD1 for D (5 bases). Germline V gives CDR1 MNHNS, CDR2 SASEGT. Trimming removed 5 bases from V and 2 bases from J, with 15 bases in between. This CDR3 comprises 15 residues. This CDR3 is CASSIRDGRNYGYTF. CDR3 bases: TGTGCCAGCAGTATCCGGGACGGTAGGAACTATGGCTACACCTTC.

The chain links TRBV27 to TRBJ1-6; 10 bases agree with TRBD1. CDR1 MNHEY and CDR2 SMNVEV come from the germline V gene (reference sequence). CDR3 size: 21 residues. V lost 5 bases to trimming and J lost 5 bases; unmatched junction nucleotides: 21. CDR3 sequence (DNA): TGTGCCAGCAGTCCGACCGGGACAGGGGACGCGGTGGTCGGACATAATTCACCCCTCCACTTT. As protein: CASSPTGTGDAVVGHNSPLHF.

The genes are TRBV5-4 and TRBJ1-2, with D unclear. Germline V gives CDR1 SGHNT, CDR2 YYREEE (reference sequence). Deletions cut 4 bases from V and 0 bases from J, with 13 bases between. This CDR3 is 15 amino acids long. CDR3 sequence reads: CASSLIQRSNYGYTF. The CDR3 DNA reads TGTGCCAGCAGCCTGATACAGCGCTCTAACTATGGCTACACCTTC.

The V gene is TRBV6-2 or TRBV6-3, the J gene TRBJ1-4; TRBD1 agrees at 8 bases. CDR1 is MNHEY, CDR2 SVGEGT, per germline. Trimming took 11 bases from V and 5 from J; bases not matched to a gene: 10. This CDR3 is 14 amino acids long. The CDR3: CAARTGLPNEKLFF. The CDR3 nucleotides are TGTGCCGCCCGGACAGGGTTACCCAATGAAAAACTGTTTTTT.

The V and J genes are TRBV7-9 and TRBJ1-5; 8 bases agree with TRBD1. The CDR3 consists of 18 residues. Looked up from germline, CDR1 is SEHNR and CDR2 is FQNEAQ (reference sequence). The V and J ends lost 1 base and 3 bases, in that order; junction bases with no gene match: 11. This chain's CDR3 is CASSLDSRGQGLNQPQHF. The CDR3 region has the DNA TGTGCCAGCAGCTTAGATTCCCGAGGACAGGGCCTCAATCAGCCCCAGCATTTT.

The rearrangement links TRBV7-2 to TRBJ1-5; D is perhaps TRBD1 (6 bases). The V end was cut by 5 bases, the J end by 3 bases, with 17 bases between. Germline V gene data show CDR1 as SGHTA and CDR2 as FQGNSA. The CDR3 has 16 residues. CDR3 residues: CASSPRVAGDNQPQHF. The CDR3, as DNA: TGTGCCAGCAGCCCGAGGGTGGCAGGGGACAATCAGCCCCAGCATTTT.

This clonotype has a handful of counts. The rearrangement joins TRBV11-3 to TRBJ2-3, with a tentative D call TRBD2 (6 bases). The CDR3 length is 16 residues. CDR1 is SGHNT and CDR2 is YENEEA in the germline V gene. Deletions cut 5 bases from V and 1 base from J, with 16 bases between. The CDR3 reads CASSPGGNVGTDTQYF. The CDR3 coding sequence is TGTGCCAGCAGCCCTGGGGGGAACGTCGGCACAGATACGCAGTATTTT.

This clonotype was seen only a few times. The rearrangement uses TRBV6-1 and TRBJ1-6; perhaps TRBD1 as D (5 bases). Trimming took 6 bases from V and 8 from J, leaving 11 bases between them. Germline V gene lookup returns CDR1 MNHNS and CDR2 SASEGT. The CDR3 has 13 amino acids. The CDR3 protein is CASRRGEDSPLHF. As DNA, the CDR3 is TGTGCCAGCAGGCGGGGGGAAGATTCACCCCTCCACTTT.

This chain links TRBV7-9 with TRBJ2-3; D gene ambiguous. CDR3 length: 15 amino acids. CDR1 and CDR2 (germline): SEHNR, FQNEAQ (reference sequence). The V and J ends lost 0 bases and 0 bases respectively, with 7 bases between them. CDR3 sequence: CASSLAGVSTDTQYF. DNA of the CDR3: TGTGCCAGCAGCTTAGCTGGGGTGAGCACAGATACGCAGTATTTT.